This T cell receptor (beta chain) was identified during a study of cytomegalovirus exposure and HLA in healthy donors. Overall study: Out of 300 to 500 genotyped donors, about 80% belonged to the Caucasian-associated ancestry cluster. Study results and limitations: Reports indicate that TCR beta sequences accurately predicted the HLA-A and HLA-B alleles of most subjects.

Use of 60 Vbeta and 13 Jbeta primers characterized the PCR. The authors' processing: Unique TCR beta chains numbered around 80 million in a later analysis, with around 10 million shared. Clones were sequenced by immunoSEQ multiplex PCR, and TCRdb holds only the in-frame ones, with some missing. V and J calls and clone size are as listed in that table; D and trimming were resolved from the DNA. The sample yields nearly 70,000 clones, around 74% seen once. Each donor's status was that of a healthy bone marrow donor. The germline gives CDR1 SGHRS, CDR2 YFSETQ. V lost 5 bases and J lost 5; bases outside the gene matches: 6. The CDR3 has 13 residues. In regard to this clone: The antigen remains undetermined.

The origin of this receptor is a woman aged 55-69 years in good health and CMV-seropositive. The sample consisted of PBMCs. The rearrangement links TRBV5-1 to TRBJ1-1; 7 nucleotides match TRBD1. The CDR3 DNA reads TGCGCCAGCAGGACAGGGCCTGGGACTGAAGCTTTCTTT. It is translated as CASRTGPGTEAFF.